This is a list of T cell receptor beta chains from one sample in a study of cytomegalovirus exposure and HLA in healthy donors. Libraries were prepared by immunoSEQ multiplex PCR; TCRdb keeps only in-frame clonotypes and omits some of them. The sample holds under 200,000 clones, roughly four fifths seen once. The sample consisted of PBMCs. Receptors were obtained from a young woman in good health and CMV-seronegative. CDR3s include the opening cysteine and the closing phenylalanine or tryptophan. Fields, in order: D gene, V gene, clone size, J gene, CDR3 DNA, CDR3 protein. D genes are given only for firm matches. Expanded clones are given a class, and other clones once, few, many or no size at all.

D gene: TRBD2
V gene: TRBV13
clone size: .
J gene: TRBJ2-3
CDR3 DNA: TGTGCCAGCAGCTCCCCGCGGGAGAGCACAGATACGCAGTATTTT
CDR3 protein: CASSSPRESTDTQYF

D gene: TRBD1
V gene: TRBV20-1
clone size: .
J gene: TRBJ1-4
CDR3 DNA: TGCAGTGCTGGGACAGACGGCATTCGGATTTTT
CDR3 protein: CSAGTDGIRIF

D gene: .
V gene: TRBV2
clone size: .
J gene: TRBJ1-6
CDR3 DNA: TGTGCCAGCAGTTCCTTACAGGCAGGAAAAGCACCCCTCCACTTT
CDR3 protein: CASSSLQAGKAPLHF

D gene: .
V gene: TRBV7-6
clone size: .
J gene: TRBJ2-3
CDR3 DNA: TGTGCCAGCAGCTTAGGGAGGGGCACAGATACGCAGTATTTT
CDR3 protein: CASSLGRGTDTQYF

D gene: TRBD1
V gene: TRBV9
clone size: .
J gene: TRBJ2-2
CDR3 DNA: TGTGCCAGCAGCGCAGGGGGGACAGGAACAACCGGGGAGCTGTTTTTT
CDR3 protein: CASSAGGTGTTGELFF

D gene: .
V gene: TRBV27
clone size: .
J gene: TRBJ2-7
CDR3 DNA: TGTGCCAGCAGTTTGGGCCTCTCCTACGAGCAGTACTTC
CDR3 protein: CASSLGLSYEQYF

D gene: .
V gene: TRBV6-5
clone size: .
J gene: TRBJ2-3
CDR3 DNA: TGTGCCAGCAGTTACTCCCAAGCGGATACGCAGTATTTT
CDR3 protein: CASSYSQADTQYF

D gene: .
V gene: TRBV10-1
clone size: .
J gene: TRBJ1-1
CDR3 DNA: TGCGCCAGCAGCCCTGGGCGGGACCCCATTAAAGCTTTCTTT
CDR3 protein: CASSPGRDPIKAFF

D gene: .
V gene: TRBV27
clone size: .
J gene: TRBJ2-2
CDR3 DNA: TGTGCCAGCACGGGACTCATGAACACCGGGGAGCTGTTTTTT
CDR3 protein: CASTGLMNTGELFF

D gene: .
V gene: TRBV27
clone size: .
J gene: TRBJ2-7
CDR3 DNA: TGTGCCAGCAGTTTCAGTCACAGCTCCTACGAGCAGTACTTC
CDR3 protein: CASSFSHSSYEQYF

D gene: .
V gene: TRBV7-2
clone size: few
J gene: TRBJ1-1
CDR3 DNA: TGTGCCAGCAGCTTATGGCCTGAAGCTTTCTTT
CDR3 protein: CASSLWPEAFF

D gene: TRBD2
V gene: TRBV11-1
clone size: .
J gene: TRBJ2-3
CDR3 DNA: TGTGCCAGCAGCTTAAGGACTAGCGGGAGTCTTGATACGCAGTATTTT
CDR3 protein: CASSLRTSGSLDTQYF

D gene: TRBD1
V gene: TRBV5-1
clone size: .
J gene: TRBJ2-5
CDR3 DNA: TGCGCCAGCAGCTTGGGACAGGGGGCGGGCGAGACCCAGTACTTC
CDR3 protein: CASSLGQGAGETQYF

D gene: .
V gene: TRBV28
clone size: few
J gene: TRBJ2-2
CDR3 DNA: TGTGCCAGCAGTTTCCGGCAGGGCGGCGGGGAGCTGTTTTTT
CDR3 protein: CASSFRQGGGELFF

D gene: .
V gene: TRBV5-4
clone size: few
J gene: TRBJ1-2
CDR3 DNA: TGTGCCAGCAGCTTGGAGTGGGCAGGAGGCTATGGCTACACCTTC
CDR3 protein: CASSLEWAGGYGYTF

D gene: .
V gene: TRBV6-5
clone size: .
J gene: TRBJ2-2
CDR3 DNA: TGTGCCAGCAAAAAAGCTCGTACCGGGGAGCTGTTTTTT
CDR3 protein: CASKKARTGELFF

D gene: TRBD1
V gene: TRBV6-1
clone size: once
J gene: TRBJ1-1
CDR3 DNA: TGTGCCAGCAGGGGACAGGGGTACACTGAAGCTTTCTTT
CDR3 protein: CASRGQGYTEAFF

D gene: .
V gene: TRBV4-2
clone size: .
J gene: TRBJ2-1
CDR3 DNA: TGTGCCAGCAGCCAAGAGTGGCGGGATGAGCAGTTCTTC
CDR3 protein: CASSQEWRDEQFF

D gene: .
V gene: TRBV11-3
clone size: .
J gene: TRBJ2-2
CDR3 DNA: TGTGCCAGCAGCTCGACAGGACAGAACACCGGGGAGCTGTTTTTT
CDR3 protein: CASSSTGQNTGELFF

D gene: TRBD1
V gene: TRBV19
clone size: .
J gene: TRBJ1-4
CDR3 DNA: TGTGCCAGTACTTCAAACGGACAGGATGCAACTAATGAAAAACTGTTTTTT
CDR3 protein: CASTSNGQDATNEKLFF

D gene: TRBD1
V gene: TRBV7-9
clone size: .
J gene: TRBJ2-7
CDR3 DNA: TGTGCCAGCAGCTATTGGGACAGCTACGAGCAGTACTTC
CDR3 protein: CASSYWDSYEQYF

D gene: TRBD1
V gene: TRBV27
clone size: .
J gene: TRBJ1-3
CDR3 DNA: TGTGCCAGCAGTTTAGGGACAGGGACTGGAAACACCATATATTTT
CDR3 protein: CASSLGTGTGNTIYF

D gene: TRBD1
V gene: TRBV14
clone size: .
J gene: TRBJ2-5
CDR3 DNA: TGTGCCAGCAGCCGCCGACAGGGGATAGGGGAGACCCAGTACTTC
CDR3 protein: CASSRRQGIGETQYF

D gene: TRBD1
V gene: TRBV27
clone size: .
J gene: TRBJ2-3
CDR3 DNA: TGTGCCAGCAGTCAGGGGGTCAGCACAGATACGCAGTATTTT
CDR3 protein: CASSQGVSTDTQYF

D gene: TRBD2
V gene: TRBV7-9
clone size: once
J gene: TRBJ2-7
CDR3 DNA: TGTGCCAGCAGCGCCACTAGCGGGGGGTCCCACGAGCAGTACTTC
CDR3 protein: CASSATSGGSHEQYF

D gene: .
V gene: TRBV23-1
clone size: .
J gene: TRBJ1-6
CDR3 DNA: TGCGCCAGCAGTCAAAAGGACAGAAATGATTATAATTCACCCCTCCACTTT
CDR3 protein: CASSQKDRNDYNSPLHF

D gene: .
V gene: TRBV6-6
clone size: few
J gene: TRBJ1-6
CDR3 DNA: TGTGCCAGCAGTTACGCAGGGTATAATTCACCCCTCCACTTT
CDR3 protein: CASSYAGYNSPLHF

D gene: .
V gene: TRBV27
clone size: few
J gene: TRBJ2-7
CDR3 DNA: TGTGCCAGCAGCCGGACTGCGGCTTCCTACGAGCAGTACTTC
CDR3 protein: CASSRTAASYEQYF

D gene: TRBD2
V gene: TRBV5-1
clone size: .
J gene: TRBJ2-7
CDR3 DNA: TGCGCCAGCAGCTTGGCGGGAGGAAGCGACGAGCAGTACTTC
CDR3 protein: CASSLAGGSDEQYF

D gene: .
V gene: TRBV5-6
clone size: .
J gene: TRBJ2-3
CDR3 DNA: TGTGCCAGCAGCTTGGGGTCAGGGAAGAATTTTCATACGCAGTATTTT
CDR3 protein: CASSLGSGKNFHTQYF

D gene: .
V gene: TRBV28
clone size: .
J gene: TRBJ1-5
CDR3 DNA: TGTGCCAGCACAAAGGCGGAGCTTAATCAGCCCCAGCATTTT
CDR3 protein: CASTKAELNQPQHF

D gene: .
V gene: TRBV2
clone size: few
J gene: TRBJ2-2
CDR3 DNA: TGTGCCAGCAGTGGGCCCGTCCTCGGGGAGCTGTTTTTT
CDR3 protein: CASSGPVLGELFF

D gene: TRBD2
V gene: TRBV7-8
clone size: .
J gene: TRBJ2-3
CDR3 DNA: TGTGCCAGCAGCTTAAGACCCGGGACTAGCAGGGCAGATACGCAGTATTTT
CDR3 protein: CASSLRPGTSRADTQYF

D gene: TRBD2
V gene: TRBV5-1
clone size: .
J gene: TRBJ2-7
CDR3 DNA: TGCGCCAGCCGGACTAGCGGGTCCTACGAGCAGTACTTC
CDR3 protein: CASRTSGSYEQYF

D gene: .
V gene: TRBV18
clone size: .
J gene: TRBJ1-1
CDR3 DNA: TGTGCCAGCTCCAACCGGACAGCCGGGGCTTTCTTT
CDR3 protein: CASSNRTAGAFF

D gene: .
V gene: TRBV4-2
clone size: .
J gene: TRBJ1-2
CDR3 DNA: TGTGCCAGCAGCCAAGATGTGAGCAACTATGGCTACACCTTC
CDR3 protein: CASSQDVSNYGYTF

D gene: TRBD1
V gene: TRBV10-3
clone size: few
J gene: TRBJ2-7
CDR3 DNA: TGTGCCATCGGGGGGCAAACGGGACAGGGGCGGTACGAGCAGTACTTC
CDR3 protein: CAIGGQTGQGRYEQYF

D gene: .
V gene: TRBV5-3
clone size: .
J gene: TRBJ2-2
CDR3 DNA: TGTGCCAGAAGTGAAACAGGGCCCACCGGGGAGCTGTTTTTT
CDR3 protein: CARSETGPTGELFF

D gene: .
V gene: TRBV5-1
clone size: .
J gene: TRBJ1-2
CDR3 DNA: TGCGCCAGCAGCTTGGAGGACAGAGTCTCCTATGGCTACACCTTC
CDR3 protein: CASSLEDRVSYGYTF

D gene: .
V gene: TRBV7-2
clone size: .
J gene: TRBJ2-1
CDR3 DNA: TGTGCCAGCAGCAGTCAGGGACTGAGCTCCTACAATGAGCAGTTCTTC
CDR3 protein: CASSSQGLSSYNEQFF

D gene: .
V gene: TRBV19
clone size: .
J gene: TRBJ1-5
CDR3 DNA: TGTGCCAGTAGTAATTATCCCGGTCAGCCCCAGCATTTT
CDR3 protein: CASSNYPGQPQHF

D gene: .
V gene: TRBV7-2
clone size: .
J gene: TRBJ2-7
CDR3 DNA: TGTGCCAGCAGTTTCCGCCAGGGATCCTACGAGCAGTACTTC
CDR3 protein: CASSFRQGSYEQYF

D gene: .
V gene: TRBV16
clone size: .
J gene: TRBJ1-5
CDR3 DNA: TGTGCCAGCAGCCACTCAGCGGGGGGCAGGCCCCAGCATTTT
CDR3 protein: CASSHSAGGRPQHF

D gene: TRBD2
V gene: TRBV4-1
clone size: .
J gene: TRBJ2-7
CDR3 DNA: TGCGCCAGCAGCCAAGAACTAGCGGGGTCCTTATCCTACGAGCAGTACTTC
CDR3 protein: CASSQELAGSLSYEQYF

D gene: TRBD2
V gene: TRBV7-9
clone size: .
J gene: TRBJ2-7
CDR3 DNA: TGTGCCAGCAGCTTAGATAGCGGGAGGGCCTACGAGCAGTACTTC
CDR3 protein: CASSLDSGRAYEQYF

D gene: .
V gene: TRBV6-1
clone size: .
J gene: TRBJ2-7
CDR3 DNA: TGTGCCAGCAGTGCAAAGATAGGACAGTTCTACGAGCAGTACTTC
CDR3 protein: CASSAKIGQFYEQYF

D gene: .
V gene: TRBV7-2
clone size: .
J gene: TRBJ2-7
CDR3 DNA: TGTGCCAGCAGCTTAGGGACAGCCCCGTCCGAGCAGTACTTC
CDR3 protein: CASSLGTAPSEQYF

D gene: .
V gene: TRBV28
clone size: .
J gene: TRBJ1-5
CDR3 DNA: TGTGCCAGCAGCCCCACAGGGATCCATCAGCCCCAGCATTTT
CDR3 protein: CASSPTGIHQPQHF